Listed here are 17 T cell receptor beta chains from one sample, sequenced in a study of T cells in narcolepsy (dated by TCRdb to the late 2010s). The method was the immunoSEQ multiplex PCR assay. TCRdb provides this immuneACCESS table in a form limited to in-frame rearrangements. Some clones are lacking; in checked studies, under half of them reflect an unresolved V gene, and why the rest are absent is not known. This sample is represented by over 30,000 clones; about 85% of them were singletons. In total, the top ten clones hold approximately 1.7% of the sample. Sequencing used CD45RA- memory CD4+ T cells from PBMCs. Read against the paper, the sample's cell subset or site label means: memory T cells sorted ex vivo from peripheral blood. The source of these receptors is a human donor with narcolepsy.

The chain couples TRBV18 to TRBJ1-2; D unclear. V shed 3 bases and J shed 2 bases, with 7 bases lying between them. Per the germline V gene, CDR1 is KGHSH and CDR2 is LQKENI. The CDR3 is 13 residues long. The CDR3: CASSPTKNYGYTF. The CDR3, as DNA: TGTGCCAGCTCACCGACGAAGAACTATGGCTACACCTTC.

The chain carries TRBV6-5 and TRBJ1-2; D perhaps matches TRBD1 (6 bases). CDR1 is MNHEY, CDR2 SVGAGI, per germline. Trimming removed 6 bases from V and 8 bases from J, with 19 bases in between. The CDR3 is 14 residues long. CDR3 protein: CASSLRGPPDGYTF. In DNA form, the CDR3 reads TGTGCCAGCAGCCTCCGGGGGCCGCCGGACGGCTACACCTTC.

This chain connects TRBV6-6 to TRBJ2-7; D possibly uses TRBD1 or TRBD2 (5 bases each). This CDR3 spans 14 amino acids. V shed 6 bases and J shed 3 bases, with 15 bases lying between them. Per germline, CDR1 MNHNY and CDR2 SVGAGI (reference sequence). The CDR3 DNA reads as TGTGCCAGCAGATATAAGAGGGGATACTACGAGCAGTACTTC. It yields the protein CASRYKRGYYEQYF.

The chain employs TRBV4-1 and TRBJ2-7; D not resolved. CDR3 length equals 14 residues. V gave up 0 bases and J gave up 0 bases, with 6 bases separating them. Germline V lookup: CDR1 MGHRA, CDR2 YSYEKL. CDR3 nucleotide sequence: TGCGCCAGCAGCCAAGATAGGTCCTCCTACGAGCAGTACTTC. As protein: CASSQDRSSYEQYF.

Turning to this clone: This sample also contains other DNA sequences that code for the same CDR3. The chain recombines TRBV6-4 with TRBJ2-6, with D possibly being TRBD1 (5 bases). V lost 7 bases to trimming and J lost 2 bases, with 18 bases between them. Germline CDR1 MRHNA, CDR2 SNTAGT. The CDR3 has 17 residues. The DNA for the CDR3 is TGTGCCAGCACCCAAGAAGGCACAGGAGCTGGGGCCAACGTCCTGACTTTC. Translation: CASTQEGTGAGANVLTF.

The genes are TRBV5-6 and TRBJ2-2, with D unclear. Trimming removed 2 bases from V and 1 base from J, with 6 bases in between. Germline V lookup: CDR1 SGHDT, CDR2 YYEEEE. CDR3 length: 14 amino acids. CDR3 bases: TGTGCCAGCAGCTTCCTCAGGAACACCGGGGAGCTGTTTTTT. Translation: CASSFLRNTGELFF.

This rearrangement joins TRBV12-5 to TRBJ1-2; D uncertain. The germline V gene encodes CDR1 LGHNT and CDR2 FRNRAP. The germline V and J ends were trimmed by 8 bases and 7 bases, with 17 bases remaining between them. CDR3 length equals 13 residues. CDR3 region: CASSMGSMGGYTF. The CDR3 DNA is TGTGCTAGTTCGATGGGGAGTATGGGTGGCTACACCTTC.

This clone is a singleton in its sample. CDR3 bases: TGTGCCAGCAGTGAGGTGGGGCTGCCTGGCTACACCTTC. Protein: CASSEVGLPGYTF. J is TRBJ1-2 and V is TRBV2; a possible D gene is TRBD1 (5 bases). In germline, CDR1 is SNHLY, CDR2 FYNNEI. The CDR3 is 13 amino acids. V lost 3 bases, J lost 7 bases, and 12 bases lay in between.

The count of this clone is one. The chain is built from TRBV7-9 and TRBJ2-3, with 9 nucleotides matching TRBD2. The germline V gene encodes CDR1 SEHNR and CDR2 FQNEAQ (reference sequence). With 4 bases clipped from V and 8 bases from J, the junction kept 10 bases outside the gene matches. The CDR3 runs to 15 residues. CDR3 in amino acids: CASSWEIAGVGTQYF. Written as DNA, the CDR3 is TGTGCCAGCAGCTGGGAGATAGCGGGGGTGGGTACGCAGTATTTT.

The rearrangement joins TRBV9 to TRBJ2-2, with D unclear. The V gene's germline CDR1 is SGDLS and CDR2 YYNGEE. CDR3 size: 14 residues. V was trimmed by 0 bases and J by 7 bases, leaving 10 bases between them. For the CDR3, the DNA is TGTGCCAGCAGCGTAGCAACGGTTCTCGGGGAGCTGTTTTTT. This codes for CASSVATVLGELFF.

The chain has TRBV7-3 and TRBJ2-5; 8 bases align to TRBD2. Trimming cost V 2 bases and J 1 base; bases outside gene matches: 9. CDR3 length: 17 residues. CDR1 is SGHTA, CDR2 FQGTGA, per germline. The CDR3: CASSLAGTRGSQETQYF. In nucleotides, the CDR3 is TGTGCCAGCAGCTTAGCCGGGACTAGGGGGTCCCAAGAGACCCAGTACTTC.

The chain employs TRBV27 and TRBJ2-2, with D tentatively TRBD1 or TRBD2 (5 bases each). The ends were cut back, 3 bases at V and 6 bases at J, with 11 bases in the middle. The CDR3 consists of 14 residues. Germline CDR1 is MNHEY and CDR2 is SMNVEV (reference sequence). As DNA, the CDR3 is TGTGCCAGCAGTTTGAGAGGGACGGCCGGGGAGCTGTTTTTT. Translation: CASSLRGTAGELFF.

The chain combines TRBV7-3 with TRBJ1-1; 8 nucleotides match TRBD1. CDR1 and CDR2 (germline): SGHTA, FQGTGA. J gave up 8 bases and V 5 bases, and 7 bases lay outside the gene matches. The CDR3 has 13 amino acids. DNA of the CDR3: TGTGCCAGCAGCCTAAAGGGACAGGACGAAGCTTTCTTT. Translation gives CASSLKGQDEAFF.

The chain is built from TRBV19 and TRBJ1-1; TRBD1 is a possible D gene (5 bases). V gave up 7 bases and J gave up 5 bases, with 20 bases separating them. Germline V CDR1 and CDR2: LNHDA, SQIVND (reference sequence). This CDR3 spans 15 amino acids. As DNA, the CDR3 is TGTGCCAGTATCATAGGTCAGGGTGTAAGGACTGAAGCTTTCTTT. It yields the protein CASIIGQGVRTEAFF.

This rearrangement joins TRBV2 to TRBJ1-6; D gene ambiguous. The CDR3 runs 15 residues. V lost 1 base to trimming and J lost 2 bases, with 6 bases between them. Germline V gives CDR1 SNHLY, CDR2 FYNNEI. The CDR3 protein is CASSEDTTYNSPLHF. The CDR3 DNA follows: TGTGCCAGCAGTGAAGACACTACCTATAATTCACCCCTCCACTTT.

Only a few counts were recorded for this clone. The V gene is TRBV30, the J gene TRBJ2-7; 12 nucleotides align to TRBD2. CDR1 is GTSNPN and CDR2 is SVGIG in the germline V gene (reference sequence). The ends lost 8 bases at V and 4 bases at J; junction bases unmatched: 3. The CDR3 runs 12 residues. The CDR3 loop reads CAGTSGWYEQYF. For the CDR3, the DNA is TGTGCCGGGACTAGCGGGTGGTACGAGCAGTACTTC. Variable domain in full (rest from reference TRBV30 and TRBJ2-7): SQTIHQWPATLVQPVGSPLSLECTVEGTSNPNLYWYRQAAGRGLQLLFYSVGIGQISSEVPQNLSASRPQDRQFILSSKKLLLSDSGFYLCAGTSGWYEQYFGPGTRLTVT.

This chain uses TRBV15 with TRBJ1-2, with D unclear. The CDR3 is 17 amino acids. The V gene lost 0 bases and the J gene lost 3 bases, with 17 bases spanning the gap. The germline V gene encodes CDR1 LNHNV and CDR2 YYDKDF (reference sequence). The CDR3 bases are TGTGCCACCAGCAGAGATTGGGCTAAGGGCAAACACTATGGCTACACCTTC. Its translation: CATSRDWAKGKHYGYTF.